Detailed here is one TCR beta chain. Method: immunoSEQ multiplex PCR; TCRdb's copy keeps in-frame clones and lacks some. The data hold about 130,000 clones, with 85% to 95% observed a single time. The data were obtained in a study of control samples from healthy donors and cancer patients. This sequence was found in a young man in good health. The sequencing sample was made of blood.

For the CDR3, the DNA is TGCGCCAGCAGCAACGGACAGGGAGATGGCTACACCTTC. This encodes CASSNGQGDGYTF. V usage is TRBV5-1 and J usage is TRBJ1-2; 8 nucleotides agree with TRBD1. V lost 4 bases to trimming and J lost 6 bases; unmatched junction nucleotides: 5. Germline-derived CDR1 and CDR2 are SGHRS and YFSETQ. The CDR3 consists of 13 residues.